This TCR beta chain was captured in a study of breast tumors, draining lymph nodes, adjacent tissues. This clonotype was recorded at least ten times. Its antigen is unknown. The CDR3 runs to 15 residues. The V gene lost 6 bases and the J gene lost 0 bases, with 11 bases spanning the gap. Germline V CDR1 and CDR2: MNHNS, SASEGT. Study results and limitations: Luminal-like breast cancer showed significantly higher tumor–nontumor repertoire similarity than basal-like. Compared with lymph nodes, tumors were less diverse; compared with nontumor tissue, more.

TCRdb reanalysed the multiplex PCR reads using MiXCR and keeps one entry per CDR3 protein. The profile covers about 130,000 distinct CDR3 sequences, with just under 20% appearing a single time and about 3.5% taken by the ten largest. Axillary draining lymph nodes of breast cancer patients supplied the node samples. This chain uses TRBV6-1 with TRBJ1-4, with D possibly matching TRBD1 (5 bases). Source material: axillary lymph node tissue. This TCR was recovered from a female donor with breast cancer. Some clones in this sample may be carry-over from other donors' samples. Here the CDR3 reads CASSQGDATNEKLFF. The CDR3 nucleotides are TGTGCCAGCAGCCAAGGGGACGCAACTAATGAAAAACTGTTTTTT.